Many counts were recorded for the clone carrying this TCR beta chain. The antigen is not known. The sample comes from a study of T cell repertoires in cytomegalovirus infection. Study overall: Both CMV infection and a matching HLA type were indicated by public TCR beta signatures. Study-wide points: What dominated the ex vivo response were HLA-C-restricted CMV-specific TCR beta clonotypes.

TCRdb re-analysed the reads in MiXCR, keeping a single row per CDR3 protein. The data hold 500,000 or so distinct CDR3 sequences, with approximately 17% observed a single time. The CDR3 is 17 residues long. Germline trimming cut 7 bases from V and 7 bases from J; bases unmatched to any gene: 16. Looked up from germline, CDR1 is MDHEN and CDR2 is SYDVKM. V is TRBV28 and J is TRBJ2-5, with 12 bases fitting TRBD1. The receptor comes from a human donor in good health (CMV status not recorded). Some clones in this sample may be carry-over from other donors' samples. The sample was CD8+ T cells from PBMCs. Written as DNA, the CDR3 is TGTGCCAGCACCACTGGGCCGGGACAGGGGGCTAGAGGGACCCAGTACTTC. It codes for CASTTGPGQGARGTQYF.